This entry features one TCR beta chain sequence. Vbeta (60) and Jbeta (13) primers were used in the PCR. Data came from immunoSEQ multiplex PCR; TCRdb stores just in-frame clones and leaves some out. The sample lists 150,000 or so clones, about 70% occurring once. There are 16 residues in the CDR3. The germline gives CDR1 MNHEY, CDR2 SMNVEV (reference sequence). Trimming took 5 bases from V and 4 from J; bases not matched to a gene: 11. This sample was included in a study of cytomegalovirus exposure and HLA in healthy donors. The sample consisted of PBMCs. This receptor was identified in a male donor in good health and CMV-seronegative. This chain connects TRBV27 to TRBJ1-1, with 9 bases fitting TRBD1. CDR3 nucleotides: TGTGCCAGCAGTCTCCACCCGGGACAGGGATCCACTGAAGCTTTCTTT. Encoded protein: CASSLHPGQGSTEAFF.